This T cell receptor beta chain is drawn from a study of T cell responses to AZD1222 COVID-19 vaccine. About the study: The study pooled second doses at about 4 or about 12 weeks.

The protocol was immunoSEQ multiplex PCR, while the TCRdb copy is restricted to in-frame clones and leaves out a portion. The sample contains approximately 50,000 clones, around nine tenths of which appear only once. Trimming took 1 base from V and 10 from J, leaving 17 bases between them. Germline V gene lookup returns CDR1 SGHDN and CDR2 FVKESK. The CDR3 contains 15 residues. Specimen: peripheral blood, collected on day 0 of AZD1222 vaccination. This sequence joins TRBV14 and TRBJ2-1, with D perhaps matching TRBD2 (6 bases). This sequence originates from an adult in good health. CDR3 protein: CASSQGRGSGVEQFF. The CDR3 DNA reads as TGTGCCAGCAGCCAAGGGCGGGGCTCCGGGGTAGAGCAGTTCTTC.